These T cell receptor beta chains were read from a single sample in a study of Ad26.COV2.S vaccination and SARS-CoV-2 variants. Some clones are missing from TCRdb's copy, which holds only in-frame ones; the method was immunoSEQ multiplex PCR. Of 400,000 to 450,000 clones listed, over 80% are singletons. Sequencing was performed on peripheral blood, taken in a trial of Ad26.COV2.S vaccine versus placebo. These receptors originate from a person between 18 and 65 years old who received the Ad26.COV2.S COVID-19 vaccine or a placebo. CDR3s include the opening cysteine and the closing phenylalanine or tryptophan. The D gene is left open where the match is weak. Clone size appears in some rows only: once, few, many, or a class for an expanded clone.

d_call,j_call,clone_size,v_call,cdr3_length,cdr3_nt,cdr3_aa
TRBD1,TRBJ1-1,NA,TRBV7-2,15,TGTGCCAGCAGCTCCAACCGACAGGGGGGCACTGAAGCTTTCTTT,CASSSNRQGGTEAFF
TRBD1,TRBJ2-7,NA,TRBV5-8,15,TGTGCCAGCAGCTTCGGGACAGGGGTCCCCTACGAGCAGTACTTC,CASSFGTGVPYEQYF
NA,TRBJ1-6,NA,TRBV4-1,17,TGCGCCAGCAGCCCCGACCCTCCGGTTTTTGGGCCTTCACCCCTCCACTTT,CASSPDPPVFGPSPLHF
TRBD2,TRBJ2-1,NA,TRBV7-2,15,TGTGCCAGCAGCTTAGCGATCCTAGCGGGGAATGAGCAGTTCTTC,CASSLAILAGNEQFF
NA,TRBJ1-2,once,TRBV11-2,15,TGTGCCAGCAGCTTAATTCTCGCGACAGACTATGGCTACACCTTC,CASSLILATDYGYTF
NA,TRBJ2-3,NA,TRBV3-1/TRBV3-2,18,TGTGCCAGCAGCGCCAAGGCGGGTAGGGGGGGTAGCACAGATACGCAGTATTTT,CASSAKAGRGGSTDTQYF
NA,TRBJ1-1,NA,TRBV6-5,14,TGTGCCAGCGCCCTGAGGGGGGTGAACACTGAAGCTTTCTTT,CASALRGVNTEAFF
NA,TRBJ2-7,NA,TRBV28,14,TGTGCCAGCTTCCTACGGCGGGGGCCCTACGAGCAGTACTTC,CASFLRRGPYEQYF
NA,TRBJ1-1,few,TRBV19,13,TGTGCCAGCCGGGACTTAATGAACACTGAAGCTTTCTTT,CASRDLMNTEAFF
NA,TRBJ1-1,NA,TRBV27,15,TGTGCCAGCAGCCCCGGGGGGGCGCTGAACACTGAAGCTTTCTTT,CASSPGGALNTEAFF
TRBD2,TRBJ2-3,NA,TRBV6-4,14,TGTGCCAGTCGACTAGCGGGTGACACAGATACGCAGTATTTT,CASRLAGDTDTQYF
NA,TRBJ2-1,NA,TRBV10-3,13,TGTGCCATCAGTGGATTGCTAGCTCCTGAGCAGTTCTTC,CAISGLLAPEQFF
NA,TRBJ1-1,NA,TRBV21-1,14,TGTGCCAGAACCGGGACAGGGGGCGGGGTTGGGGCTTTCTTT,CARTGTGGGVGAFF
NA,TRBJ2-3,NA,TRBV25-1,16,TGTGCCAGCACCCCCGACAGACCCCTTAGCACAGATACGCAGTATTTT,CASTPDRPLSTDTQYF
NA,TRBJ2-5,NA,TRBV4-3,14,TGCGCCAGCAGCCAAGGGTCAGGTCAAGAGACCCAGTACTTC,CASSQGSGQETQYF
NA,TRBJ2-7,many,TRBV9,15,TGTGCCAGCAGCGTCGGAGGGGTAAGCTCCTACGAGCAGTACTTC,CASSVGGVSSYEQYF
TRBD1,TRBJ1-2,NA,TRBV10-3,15,TGTGCCATCAGACAATCGGACAGGGGGACGGATGGCTACACCTTC,CAIRQSDRGTDGYTF
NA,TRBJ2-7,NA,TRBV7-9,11,TGTGCCAGCAGCTTAATCTACGAGCAGTACTTC,CASSLIYEQYF
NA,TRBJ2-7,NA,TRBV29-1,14,TGCAGCGTTGGAGGAGGGGAGTACTCCTACGAGCAGTACTTC,CSVGGGEYSYEQYF
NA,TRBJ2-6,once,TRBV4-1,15,TGCGCCAGCAGCCAACAGGGCTCTGGGGCCAACGTCCTGACTTTC,CASSQQGSGANVLTF
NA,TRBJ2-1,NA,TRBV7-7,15,TGTGCCAGCAGCTCAGGGGGGGGCTCCTACAATGAGCAGTTCTTC,CASSSGGGSYNEQFF
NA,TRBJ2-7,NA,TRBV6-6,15,TGTGCCAGCAGTTATCGAGCGGAATCACCTTACGAGCAGTACTTC,CASSYRAESPYEQYF
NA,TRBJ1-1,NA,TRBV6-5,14,TGTGCCAGCAGTTCGCCTGTGGGGGACTCTGAAGCTTTCTTT,CASSSPVGDSEAFF
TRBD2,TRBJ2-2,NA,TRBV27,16,TGTGCCAGCAGTTTAAGACTAGCGGCGAACACCGGGGAGCTGTTTTTT,CASSLRLAANTGELFF
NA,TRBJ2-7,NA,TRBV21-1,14,TGTGCCAGCAGCAACCTAACGGGTTTGGGCGAGCAGTACTTC,CASSNLTGLGEQYF
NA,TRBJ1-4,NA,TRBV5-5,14,TGTGCCAGCAGCTTGACCGCAACTAATGAAAAACTGTTTTTT,CASSLTATNEKLFF
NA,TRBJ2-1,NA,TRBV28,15,TGTGCCAGCAGTCCTTTCCGGGGGACGGGCAATGAGCAGTTCTTC,CASSPFRGTGNEQFF
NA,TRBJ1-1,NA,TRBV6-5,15,TGTGCCAGCAGTTACACGCGGCGGCGGAACACTGAAGCTTTCTTT,CASSYTRRRNTEAFF